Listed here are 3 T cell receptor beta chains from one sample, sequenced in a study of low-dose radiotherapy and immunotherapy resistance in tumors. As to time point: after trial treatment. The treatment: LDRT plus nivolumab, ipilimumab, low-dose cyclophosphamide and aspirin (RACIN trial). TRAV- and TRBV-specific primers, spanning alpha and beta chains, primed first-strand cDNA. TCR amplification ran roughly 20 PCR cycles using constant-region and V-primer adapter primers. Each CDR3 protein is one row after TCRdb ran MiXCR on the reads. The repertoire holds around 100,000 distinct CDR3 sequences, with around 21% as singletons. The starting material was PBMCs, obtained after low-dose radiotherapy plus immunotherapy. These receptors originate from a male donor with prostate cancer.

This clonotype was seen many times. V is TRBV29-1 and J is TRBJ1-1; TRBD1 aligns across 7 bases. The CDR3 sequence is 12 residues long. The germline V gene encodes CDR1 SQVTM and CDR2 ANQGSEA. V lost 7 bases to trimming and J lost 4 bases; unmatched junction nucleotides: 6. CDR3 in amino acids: CSGVDRVTEAFF. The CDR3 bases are TGCAGCGGTGTTGACAGGGTCACTGAAGCTTTCTTT.

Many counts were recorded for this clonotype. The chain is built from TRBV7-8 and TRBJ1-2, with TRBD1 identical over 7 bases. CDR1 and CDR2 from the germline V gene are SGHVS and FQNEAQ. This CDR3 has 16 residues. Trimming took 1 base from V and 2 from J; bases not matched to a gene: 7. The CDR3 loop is CASSLGGGNLNYGYTF. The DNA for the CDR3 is TGTGCCAGCAGCTTAGGAGGGGGCAACCTGAACTATGGCTACACCTTC. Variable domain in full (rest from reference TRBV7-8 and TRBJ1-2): GAGVSQSPRYKVAKRGQDVALRCDPISGHVSLFWYQQALGQGPEFLTYFQNEAQLDKSGLPSDRFFAERPEGSVSTLKIQRTQQEDSAVYLCASSLGGGNLNYGYTFGSGTRLTVV.

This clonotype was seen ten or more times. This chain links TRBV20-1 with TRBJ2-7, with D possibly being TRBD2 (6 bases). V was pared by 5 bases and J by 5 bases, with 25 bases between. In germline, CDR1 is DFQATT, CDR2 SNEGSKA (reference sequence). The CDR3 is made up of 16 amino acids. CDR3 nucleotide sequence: TGCAGTGCTCCCGCGGGTGCGGGGCTCCCGGGCAACGAGCAGTACTTC. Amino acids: CSAPAGAGLPGNEQYF.